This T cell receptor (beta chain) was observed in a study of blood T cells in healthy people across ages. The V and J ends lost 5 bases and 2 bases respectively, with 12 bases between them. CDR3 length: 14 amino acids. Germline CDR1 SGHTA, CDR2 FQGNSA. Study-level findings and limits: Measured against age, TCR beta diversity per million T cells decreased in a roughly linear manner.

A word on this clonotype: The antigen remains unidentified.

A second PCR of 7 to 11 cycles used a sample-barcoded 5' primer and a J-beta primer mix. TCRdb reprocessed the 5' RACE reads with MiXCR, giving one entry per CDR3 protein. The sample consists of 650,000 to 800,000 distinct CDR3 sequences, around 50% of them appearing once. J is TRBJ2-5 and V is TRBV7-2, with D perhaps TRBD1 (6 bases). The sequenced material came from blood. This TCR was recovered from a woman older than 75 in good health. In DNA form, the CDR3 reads TGTGCCAGCAGCCCCGGACAGATACAAGAGACCCAGTACTTC. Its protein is CASSPGQIQETQYF.